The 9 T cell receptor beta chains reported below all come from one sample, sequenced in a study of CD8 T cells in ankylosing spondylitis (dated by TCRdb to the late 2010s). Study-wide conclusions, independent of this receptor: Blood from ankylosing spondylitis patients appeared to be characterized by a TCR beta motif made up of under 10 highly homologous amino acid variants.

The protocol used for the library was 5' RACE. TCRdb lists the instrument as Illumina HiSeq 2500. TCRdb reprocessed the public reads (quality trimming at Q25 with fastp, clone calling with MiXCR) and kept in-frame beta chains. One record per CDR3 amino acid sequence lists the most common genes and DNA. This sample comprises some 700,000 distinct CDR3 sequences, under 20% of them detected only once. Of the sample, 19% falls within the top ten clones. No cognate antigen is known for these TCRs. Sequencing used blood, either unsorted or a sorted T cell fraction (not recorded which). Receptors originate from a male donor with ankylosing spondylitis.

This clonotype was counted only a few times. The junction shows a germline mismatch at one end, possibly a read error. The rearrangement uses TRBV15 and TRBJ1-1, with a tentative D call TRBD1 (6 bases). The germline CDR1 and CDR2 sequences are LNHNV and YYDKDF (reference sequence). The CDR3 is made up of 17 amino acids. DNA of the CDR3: TGTGCCACCAGCAGGGGGGCCCAGGGACGGCGGAACACTGAAGCTTTTTTT. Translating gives CATSRGAQGRRNTEAFF.

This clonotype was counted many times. The CDR3: CASSLRLAGEQYF. Here the CDR3 DNA reads TGTGCCAGCAGCTTACGACTAGCTGGCGAGCAGTACTTC. The chain joins TRBV7-8 to TRBJ2-7; the match to TRBD2 covers 7 bases. V lost 2 bases, J lost 6 bases, and 4 bases stayed unmatched. In germline, CDR1 is SGHVS, CDR2 FQNEAQ. This CDR3 spans 13 amino acids.

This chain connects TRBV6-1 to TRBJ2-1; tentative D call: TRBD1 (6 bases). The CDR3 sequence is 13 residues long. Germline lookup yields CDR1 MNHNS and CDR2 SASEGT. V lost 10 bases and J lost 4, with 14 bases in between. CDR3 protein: CATTDRLYNEQFF. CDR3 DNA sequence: TGTGCCACAACCGACAGGCTATACAATGAGCAGTTCTTC.

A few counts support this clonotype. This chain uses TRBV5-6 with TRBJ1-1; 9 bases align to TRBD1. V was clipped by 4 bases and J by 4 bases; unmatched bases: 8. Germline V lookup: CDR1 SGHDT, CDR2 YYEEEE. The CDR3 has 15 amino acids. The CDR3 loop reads CASSLGQGLVTEAFF. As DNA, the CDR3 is TGTGCCAGCAGCCTAGGACAGGGGTTGGTCACTGAAGCTTTCTTT.

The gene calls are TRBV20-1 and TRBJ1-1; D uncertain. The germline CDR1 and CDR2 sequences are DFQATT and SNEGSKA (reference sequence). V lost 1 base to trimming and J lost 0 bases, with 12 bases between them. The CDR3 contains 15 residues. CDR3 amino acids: CSARGLTYLNTEAFF. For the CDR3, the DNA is TGCAGTGCTAGAGGACTGACGTACTTGAACACTGAAGCTTTCTTT.

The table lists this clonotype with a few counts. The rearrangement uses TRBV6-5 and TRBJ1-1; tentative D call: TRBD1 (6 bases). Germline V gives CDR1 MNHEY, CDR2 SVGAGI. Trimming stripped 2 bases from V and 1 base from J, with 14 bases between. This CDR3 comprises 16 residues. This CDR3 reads CASSYGGPFRNTEAFF. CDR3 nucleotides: TGTGCCAGCAGTTACGGGGGGCCTTTTAGGAACACTGAAGCTTTCTTT.

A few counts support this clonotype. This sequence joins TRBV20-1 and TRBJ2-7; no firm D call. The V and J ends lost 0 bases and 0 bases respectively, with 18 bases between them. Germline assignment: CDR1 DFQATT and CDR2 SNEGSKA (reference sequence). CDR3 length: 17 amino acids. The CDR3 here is CSARDRIGPVSSYEQYF. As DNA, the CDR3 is TGCAGTGCTAGAGACCGAATCGGGCCGGTCAGCTCCTACGAGCAGTACTTC.

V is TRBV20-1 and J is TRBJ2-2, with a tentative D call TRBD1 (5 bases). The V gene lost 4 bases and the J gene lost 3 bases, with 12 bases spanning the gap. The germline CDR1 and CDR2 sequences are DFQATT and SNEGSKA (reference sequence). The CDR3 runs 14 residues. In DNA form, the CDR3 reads TGCAGTGCTAATGGGCAGGGCCACACCGGGGAGCTGTTTTTT. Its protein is CSANGQGHTGELFF.

CDR3 in DNA: TGCGCCAGCAGCTTGGTTGGGGGCAGGGAGACCCAGTACTTC. It translates to CASSLVGGRETQYF. The chain couples TRBV5-1 to TRBJ2-5; D might be TRBD1 (6 bases). There are 14 residues in the CDR3. Germline-derived CDR1 and CDR2 are SGHRS and YFSETQ. Trimming took 0 bases from V and 5 from J, leaving 11 bases between them.